The text below deals with one T cell receptor beta chain. During active infection, Seattle patients enrolled and were then monitored through disease. The data belong to a study of blood T cell repertoires in COVID-19. About the study: Sites across the United States, Italy and Spain contributed samples from acute and convalescent COVID-19. In each case, the material was cDNA or gDNA derived from T cells, B-cell-depleted T cells, or PBMCs.

Source study methods: Nucleated cell number was recorded as an estimate derived from reference gene primer amplification. Only in-frame clones appear in the TCRdb table, and some are missing; sequencing was by immunoSEQ multiplex PCR. The D gene and trimming were derived from the DNA, and the V and J assignments and clone size from that table. The sample shows 400,000 or so clones, approximately 91% of them seen only once. The V gene's germline CDR1 is SGHKS and CDR2 YYEKEE (reference sequence). V was pared by 4 bases and J by 0 bases, with 22 bases between. CDR3 length: 19 amino acids. This TCR derives from a middle-aged woman with COVID-19, enrolled during active disease. The chain has TRBV5-5 and TRBJ1-4, with D unclear. Sequences were obtained from peripheral blood. The CDR3 nucleotides read TGTGCCAGCAGCCGGGTGGACTACAGTAATATTGCAACTAATGAAAAACTGTTTTTT. This encodes CASSRVDYSNIATNEKLFF.